Listed below are T cell receptor beta chains from one sample, sequenced in a study of blood T cell repertoires in COVID-19. Only in-frame clones appear in the TCRdb table, and some are missing; sequencing was by immunoSEQ multiplex PCR. The sample comprises under 250,000 clones, 70% to 90% of which are singletons, and roughly 10% rests with the top ten. Sequencing used peripheral blood. Every receptor here comes from a man aged 50 to 59 with COVID-19, enrolled during active disease. Each CDR3 is given with its conserved first and last residue. Fields, in order: clone size, J gene, D gene, V gene, CDR3 protein, CDR3 DNA. A D gene is named only where the DNA matches it firmly. Rows may omit the clone size; those that give it use once, few, many or a size class.

- TRBJ1-1 - TRBV6-1 CASSDGRGAGNTEAFF TGTGCCAGCAGTGATGGCAGGGGCGCGGGGAACACTGAAGCTTTCTTT
- TRBJ2-1 TRBD1 TRBV7-8 CASSLRFQGAGEQFF TGTGCCAGCAGCTTGCGGTTTCAGGGGGCTGGGGAGCAGTTCTTC
- TRBJ1-2 TRBD1 TRBV2 CASSEGAGGGYGYTF TGTGCCAGCAGTGAAGGGGCAGGGGGCGGCTATGGCTACACCTTC
- TRBJ2-4 TRBD2 TRBV19 CASSIGLAGGKNIQYF TGTGCCAGTAGTATTGGGCTAGCGGGGGGAAAAAACATTCAGTACTTC
- TRBJ1-4 - TRBV5-6 CASSLEGGTNEKLFF TGTGCCAGCAGCCTAGAGGGTGGAACTAATGAAAAACTGTTTTTT
- TRBJ1-4 TRBD1 TRBV14 CASSQETGQWGEKLFF TGTGCCAGCAGCCAAGAAACGGGACAGTGGGGTGAAAAACTGTTTTTT
- TRBJ2-1 - TRBV27 CASSFLSSYNEQFF TGTGCCAGCAGTTTTCTATCCTCCTACAATGAGCAGTTCTTC
- TRBJ2-7 - TRBV9 CASGGAASYEQYF TGTGCCAGCGGGGGGGCTGCTTCCTACGAGCAGTACTTC
- TRBJ2-1 - TRBV27 CASSSTDPLYNEQFF TGTGCCAGCAGCTCGACAGACCCTCTTTACAATGAGCAGTTCTTC
once TRBJ2-2 TRBD2 TRBV27 CASSPEGRGANTGELFF TGTGCCAGCAGTCCCGAGGGGCGGGGGGCCAACACCGGGGAGCTGTTTTTT
- TRBJ1-3 - TRBV7-6 CASSPRHRDSGNTIYF TGTGCCAGCAGCCCAAGGCACAGAGACTCTGGAAACACCATATATTTT
- TRBJ2-1 - TRBV6-4 CASSVTPPGAGPSSGNEQFF TGTGCCAGCAGTGTTACCCCGCCCGGGGCGGGACCTAGCTCGGGCAATGAGCAGTTCTTC
- TRBJ2-7 TRBD2 TRBV11-2 CASRPSGRARYEQYF TGTGCCAGCAGACCTAGCGGGAGGGCCCGGTACGAGCAGTACTTC
- TRBJ1-2 - TRBV6-5 CASSYSKQGLDGYTF TGTGCCAGCAGTTACTCGAAGCAGGGCCTGGATGGCTACACCTTC
- TRBJ2-7 - TRBV6-2/TRBV6-3 CASSSQGYEQYF TGTGCCAGCAGTTCCCAGGGGTACGAGCAGTACTTC
few TRBJ1-2 - TRBV4-3 CASKRDTNAYGYTF TGCGCCAGCAAACGGGACACCAACGCCTATGGCTACACCTTC
- TRBJ2-7 TRBD1 TRBV6-1 CASSALPRTGHYEQYF TGTGCCAGCAGTGCCCTTCCTCGGACAGGACACTACGAGCAGTACTTC
once TRBJ1-6 TRBD1 TRBV18 CASSGTGDSPLHF TGTGCCAGCTCAGGAACAGGGGATTCACCCCTCCACTTT
- TRBJ2-7 TRBD1 TRBV24-1 CATSDSGQFYEQYF TGTGCCACCAGTGACTCGGGACAGTTCTACGAGCAGTACTTC
- TRBJ2-7 TRBD1 TRBV7-2 CASSLDGTGTPYEQYF TGTGCCAGCAGCTTAGATGGGACAGGGACTCCCTACGAGCAGTACTTC
once TRBJ2-5 - TRBV19 CASNTGQGETQYF TGTGCCAGTAACACAGGGCAAGGAGAGACCCAGTACTTC
- TRBJ2-7 - TRBV5-6 CASSRDGYEQYF TGTGCCAGCAGTCGGGATGGCTACGAGCAGTACTTC
- TRBJ2-7 TRBD1 TRBV6-5 CASSHDRESSYEQYF TGTGCCAGCAGTCATGACAGGGAGAGCTCCTACGAGCAGTACTTC
few TRBJ2-7 - TRBV6-5 CAAGPGLHSEQYF TGTGCCGCGGGGCCGGGACTCCACTCCGAGCAGTACTTC
- TRBJ2-1 TRBD2 TRBV7-2 CASSLVLAGGAFEQFF TGTGCCAGCAGCTTAGTGCTAGCGGGGGGGGCCTTTGAGCAGTTCTTC
few TRBJ2-7 TRBD1 TRBV20-1 CSASGDRAPFYEQYF TGCAGTGCTAGTGGGGACAGGGCCCCTTTCTACGAGCAGTACTTC
- TRBJ2-3 - TRBV5-1 CASRFLPAGTDTQYF TGCGCCAGCAGGTTTCTCCCCGCAGGCACAGATACGCAGTATTTT
- TRBJ2-3 - TRBV19 CASSIFPGPDTQYF TGTGCCAGTAGTATATTTCCAGGGCCAGATACGCAGTATTTT
- TRBJ1-1 TRBD1 TRBV6-5 CASNPTGARNTEAFF TGTGCCAGCAACCCAACAGGGGCAAGGAACACTGAAGCTTTCTTT
- TRBJ1-2 - TRBV5-6 CASSPLSGMSQGGGYTF TGTGCCAGCAGCCCTCTGTCGGGTATGTCGCAGGGCGGTGGCTACACCTTC
- TRBJ2-7 - TRBV19 CASSIDRATYEQYF TGTGCCAGTAGTATAGACAGGGCCACCTACGAGCAGTACTTC
- TRBJ2-2 - TRBV5-1 CASSFTGTLNTGELFF TGCGCCAGCAGCTTTACCGGGACACTAAACACCGGGGAGCTGTTTTTT
- TRBJ2-4 - TRBV7-9 CASSSQGGSGNIQYF TGTGCCAGCAGCTCCCAAGGGGGTTCGGGAAACATTCAGTACTTC
- TRBJ2-7 - TRBV28 CASSLILRGSKSYEQYF TGTGCCAGCAGTTTAATCTTGCGAGGGTCTAAGTCCTACGAGCAGTACTTC
- TRBJ2-7 TRBD1 TRBV6-2/TRBV6-3 CASSYSRDRGPYEQYF TGTGCCAGCAGTTACTCGCGGGACAGGGGGCCCTACGAGCAGTACTTC
once TRBJ2-1 - TRBV7-2 CASSRGGAGYNEQFF TGTGCCAGCAGCCGTGGGGGGGCTGGATACAATGAGCAGTTCTTC
few TRBJ2-2 TRBD2 TRBV14 CASSQDPGGPYGELFF TGTGCCAGCAGCCAAGATCCGGGAGGGCCATACGGGGAGCTGTTTTTT
- TRBJ1-3 - TRBV7-7 CASSPPGHSGNTIYF TGTGCTAGCAGCCCCCCGGGACACTCTGGAAACACCATATATTTT
few TRBJ2-7 - TRBV9 CASSVDPSSSYEQYF TGTGCCAGCAGCGTAGATCCTTCTAGCTCCTACGAGCAGTACTTC
- TRBJ2-3 TRBD1 TRBV11-2 CASSLDRPSTDTQYF TGTGCCAGCAGCTTGGACAGGCCTAGCACAGATACGCAGTATTTT
- TRBJ1-2 TRBD1 TRBV30 CAWSRRGDYGYTF TGTGCCTGGAGCCGCAGGGGGGACTATGGCTACACCTTC
- TRBJ1-2 - TRBV6-6 CASSYSTPIYGYTF TGTGCCAGCAGTTACTCGACTCCGATCTATGGCTACACCTTC
- TRBJ2-2 - TRBV28 CASSLGGSGGELFF TGTGCCAGCAGTTTAGGTGGCAGCGGCGGGGAGCTGTTTTTT
- TRBJ2-7 TRBD1 TRBV5-1 CASSLTGQGTYEQYF TGCGCCAGCAGCTTGACGGGACAGGGTACCTACGAGCAGTACTTC
- TRBJ2-3 TRBD1 TRBV18 CASSPTTGSTDTQYF TGTGCCAGCTCACCCACGACAGGGAGCACAGATACGCAGTATTTT
- TRBJ2-7 - TRBV4-2 CASSPTQGQTYEQYF TGTGCCAGCAGCCCGACTCAGGGCCAGACCTACGAGCAGTACTTC
- TRBJ2-7 TRBD2 TRBV29-1 CSVEISGSKLEEQYF TGCAGCGTTGAAATTAGCGGGAGTAAATTAGAAGAGCAGTACTTC
- TRBJ1-5 - TRBV12-3/TRBV12-4 CASSLGNPGPQHF TGTGCCAGCAGTTTAGGAAACCCGGGGCCCCAGCATTTT
- TRBJ2-2 TRBD1 TRBV11-1 CASSRDRGYTGELFF TGTGCCAGCAGCCGGGACAGGGGGTACACCGGGGAGCTGTTTTTT
- TRBJ1-2 - TRBV24-1 CATSTRTGSNGYTF TGTGCCACCAGTACTCGCACAGGGTCTAACGGCTACACCTTC
once TRBJ1-2 - TRBV7-2 CASSFSGGSGYTF TGTGCCAGCAGCTTTAGTGGCGGGAGTGGCTACACCTTC
once TRBJ1-1 - TRBV30 CAYQTGNTEAFF TGTGCCTACCAGACAGGGAACACTGAAGCTTTCTTT
- TRBJ2-7 TRBD1 TRBV6-5 CASRAGTGAYEQYF TGTGCCAGCAGGGCCGGGACAGGGGCCTACGAGCAGTACTTC
- TRBJ2-3 - TRBV19 CASSKGLQDTQYF TGTGCCAGTAGTAAGGGACTTCAAGATACGCAGTATTTT
- TRBJ2-2 TRBD2 TRBV18 CASRAGVYTGELFF TGTGCCAGCCGAGCGGGAGTTTACACCGGGGAGCTGTTTTTT
- TRBJ2-2 TRBD2 TRBV7-2 CASSLVGQRGERRRELFF TGTGCCAGCAGCTTAGTGGGCCAGCGGGGGGAACGAAGGCGGGAGCTGTTTTTT
few TRBJ1-6 - TRBV10-2 CASRGASSYNSPLHF TGCGCCAGCAGAGGGGCCAGCTCCTATAATTCACCCCTCCACTTT